This TCR beta chain was profiled in a study of radiotherapy plus CTLA-4 blockade in lung cancer. Background on the study: Objective responses emerged in about 20% of patients, and around 29% attained disease control. Broader study findings: The best prediction of response reportedly came from early blood T cell clone dynamics, with interferon-beta. In blood, tumor-derived TCR clones expanded after radiotherapy plus ipilimumab.

This CDR3 is 11 amino acids long. V dropped 4 bases and J dropped 6 bases, with 7 bases sitting between them. Germline V gene sequence: CDR1 SNHLY, CDR2 FYNNEI. Assay: immunoSEQ multiplex PCR; the TCRdb copy retains only in-frame clones and omits some. The top ten hold 0.85% to 0.95% of the sample, which has 75,000 to 80,000 clones, about 88% seen once. Participants had chemo-refractory metastatic non-small-cell lung cancer and were treated with focal radiation plus ipilimumab CTLA-4 blockade. About this clone: What it binds is not known.

The sample was peripheral blood, taken from a patient treated with radiotherapy plus ipilimumab. This clonotype was sampled from a human donor with non-small cell lung cancer who had stable disease on radiotherapy plus ipilimumab. The chain has TRBV2 and TRBJ2-7; D remains ambiguous. Here the CDR3 DNA reads TGTGCCAGCAGTGGACTCCTCGAGCAGTACTTC. It translates to CASSGLLEQYF.